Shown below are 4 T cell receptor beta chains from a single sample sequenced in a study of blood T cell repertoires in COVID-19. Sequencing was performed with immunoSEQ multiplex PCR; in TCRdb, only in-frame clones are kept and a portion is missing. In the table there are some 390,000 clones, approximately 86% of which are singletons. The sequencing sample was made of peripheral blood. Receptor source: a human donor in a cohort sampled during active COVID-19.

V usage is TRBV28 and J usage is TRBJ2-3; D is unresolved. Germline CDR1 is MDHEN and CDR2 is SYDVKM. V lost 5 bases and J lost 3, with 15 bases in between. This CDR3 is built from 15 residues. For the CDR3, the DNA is TGTGCCAGCAGTCCCTGGGCCACCCAAACAGATACGCAGTATTTT. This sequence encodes CASSPWATQTDTQYF.

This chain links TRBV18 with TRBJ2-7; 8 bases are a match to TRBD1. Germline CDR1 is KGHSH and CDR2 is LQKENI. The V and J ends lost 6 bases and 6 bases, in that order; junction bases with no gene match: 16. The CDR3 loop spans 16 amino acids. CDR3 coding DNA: TGTGCCAGCTCTCTCGGACAGGGCCAAGACCGGGGCGAGCAGTACTTC. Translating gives CASSLGQGQDRGEQYF.

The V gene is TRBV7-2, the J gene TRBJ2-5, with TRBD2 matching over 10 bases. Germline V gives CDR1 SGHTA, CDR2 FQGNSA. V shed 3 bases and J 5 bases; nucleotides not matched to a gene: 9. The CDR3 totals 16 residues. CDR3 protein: CASSFSGGVLVETQYF. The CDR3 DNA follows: TGTGCCAGCAGCTTCAGCGGGGGGGTCTTGGTGGAGACCCAGTACTTC.

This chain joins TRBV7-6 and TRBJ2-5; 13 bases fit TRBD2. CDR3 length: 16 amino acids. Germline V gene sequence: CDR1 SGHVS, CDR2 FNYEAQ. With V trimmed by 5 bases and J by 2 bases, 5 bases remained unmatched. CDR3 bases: TGTGCCAGCAGCCCCCGACTAGCGGGGGGACAAGAGACCCAGTACTTC. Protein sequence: CASSPRLAGGQETQYF.